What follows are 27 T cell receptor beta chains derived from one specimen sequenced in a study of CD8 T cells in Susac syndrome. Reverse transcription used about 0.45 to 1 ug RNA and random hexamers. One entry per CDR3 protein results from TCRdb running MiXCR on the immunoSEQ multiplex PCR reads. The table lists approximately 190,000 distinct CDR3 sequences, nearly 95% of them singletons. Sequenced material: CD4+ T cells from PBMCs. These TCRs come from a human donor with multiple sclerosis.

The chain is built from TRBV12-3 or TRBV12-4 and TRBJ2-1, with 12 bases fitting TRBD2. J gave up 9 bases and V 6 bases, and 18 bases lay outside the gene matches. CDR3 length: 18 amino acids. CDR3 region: CASSPRLAGVGWYSEQFF. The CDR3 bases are TGTGCCAGCAGCCCCAGACTAGCGGGAGTCGGGTGGTATAGTGAGCAGTTCTTC.

CDR3 in DNA: TGTGCCAGCAGCCAAGATCTACGGGGAACCTATAATTCACCCCTCCACTTT. The encoded protein is CASSQDLRGTYNSPLHF. This sequence joins TRBV4-2 and TRBJ1-6; D unclear. The CDR3 totals 17 residues. The germline V gene has CDR1 LGHNA and CDR2 YNFKEQ. Trimming cost V 0 bases and J 2 bases, with 11 bases left between them.

In nucleotides, the CDR3 is TGTGCCAGCTCACGAGCAGCGGGAAATAAAAAAGATACGCAGTATTTT. It yields the protein CASSRAAGNKKDTQYF. The rearrangement links TRBV18 to TRBJ2-3; 7 positions match TRBD2. CDR1 is KGHSH, CDR2 LQKENI, per germline. V shed 4 bases, J shed 5 bases, and the junction held 12 bases outside the gene matches. The CDR3 runs to 16 residues. Filled out from reference TRBV18 and TRBJ2-3, the complete variable domain reads NAGVMQNPRHLVRRRGQEARLRCSPMKGHSHVYWYRQLPEEGLKFMVYLQKENIIDESGMPKERFSAEFPKEGPSILRIQQVVRGDSAAYFCASSRAAGNKKDTQYFGPGTRLTVL.

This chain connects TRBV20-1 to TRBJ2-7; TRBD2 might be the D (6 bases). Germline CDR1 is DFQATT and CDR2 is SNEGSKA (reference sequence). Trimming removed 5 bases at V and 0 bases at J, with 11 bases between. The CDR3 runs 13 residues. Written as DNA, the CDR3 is TGCAGTGCTGAGCTAGCGTCCTCCTACGAGCAGTACTTC. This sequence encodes CSAELASSYEQYF.

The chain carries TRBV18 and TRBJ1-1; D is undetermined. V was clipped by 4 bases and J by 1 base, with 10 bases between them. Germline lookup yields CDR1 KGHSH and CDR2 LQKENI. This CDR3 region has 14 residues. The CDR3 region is CASSQQDQNTEAFF. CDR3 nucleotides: TGTGCCAGCTCACAGCAAGATCAGAACACTGAAGCTTTCTTT.

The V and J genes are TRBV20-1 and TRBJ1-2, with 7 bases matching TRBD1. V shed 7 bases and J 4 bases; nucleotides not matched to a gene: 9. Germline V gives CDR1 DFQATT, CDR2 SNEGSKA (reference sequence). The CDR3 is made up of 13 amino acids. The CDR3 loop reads CSVQHRGSYGYTF. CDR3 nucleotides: TGCAGTGTTCAACACAGGGGCAGCTATGGCTACACCTTC.

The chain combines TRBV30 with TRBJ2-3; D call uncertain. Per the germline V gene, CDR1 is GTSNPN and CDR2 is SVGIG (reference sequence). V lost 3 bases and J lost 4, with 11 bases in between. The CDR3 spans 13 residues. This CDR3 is CAWSVGSPDTQYF. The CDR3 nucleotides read TGTGCCTGGAGCGTCGGTAGCCCAGATACGCAGTATTTT.

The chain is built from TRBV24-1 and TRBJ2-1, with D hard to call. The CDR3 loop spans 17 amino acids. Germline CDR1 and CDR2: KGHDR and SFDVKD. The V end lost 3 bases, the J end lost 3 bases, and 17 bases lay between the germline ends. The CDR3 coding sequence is TGTGCCACCAGTGATCATCTGGGGTCTCCGGGCTACAATGAGCAGTTCTTC. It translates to CATSDHLGSPGYNEQFF.

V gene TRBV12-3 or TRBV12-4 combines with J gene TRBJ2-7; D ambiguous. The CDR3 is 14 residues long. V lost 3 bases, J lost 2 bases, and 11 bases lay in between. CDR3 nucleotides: TGTGCCAGCAGTTTCTCCTCCACACCCTACGAGCAGTACTTC. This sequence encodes CASSFSSTPYEQYF.

The DNA for the CDR3 is TGTGCCTGGACCCCATCAACTAGCACAGATACGCAGTATTTT. Translating gives CAWTPSTSTDTQYF. The chain uses TRBV30 and TRBJ2-3, with D unresolved. Germline V gene data show CDR1 as GTSNPN and CDR2 as SVGIG (reference sequence). V was clipped by 4 bases and J by 0 bases, with 11 bases between them. The CDR3 runs 14 residues.

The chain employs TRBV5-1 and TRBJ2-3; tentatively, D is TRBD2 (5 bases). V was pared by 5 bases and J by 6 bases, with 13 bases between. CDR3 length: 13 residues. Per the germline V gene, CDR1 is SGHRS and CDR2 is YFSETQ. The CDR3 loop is CASRLAPRDTQYF. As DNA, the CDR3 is TGCGCCAGCAGGCTAGCACCCAGGGATACGCAGTATTTT.

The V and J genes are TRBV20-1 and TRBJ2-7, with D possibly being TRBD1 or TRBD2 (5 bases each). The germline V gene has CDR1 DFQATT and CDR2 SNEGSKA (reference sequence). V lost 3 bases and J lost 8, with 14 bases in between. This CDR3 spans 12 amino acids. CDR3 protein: CSASLQEDKQYF. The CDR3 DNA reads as TGCAGTGCTAGCTTGCAGGAGGACAAGCAGTACTTC.

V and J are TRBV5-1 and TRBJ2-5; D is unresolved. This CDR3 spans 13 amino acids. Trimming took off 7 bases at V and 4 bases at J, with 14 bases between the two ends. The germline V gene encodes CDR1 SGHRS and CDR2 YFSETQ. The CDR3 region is CASSEASRETQYF. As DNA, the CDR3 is TGCGCCAGCTCCGAGGCGTCGAGAGAGACCCAGTACTTC.

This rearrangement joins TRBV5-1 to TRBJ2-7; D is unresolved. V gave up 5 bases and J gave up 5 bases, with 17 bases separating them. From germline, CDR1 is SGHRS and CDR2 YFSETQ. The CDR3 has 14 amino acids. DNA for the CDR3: TGCGCCAGCAGGATCGGCCCCTCTCTTGACGAGCAGTACTTC. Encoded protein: CASRIGPSLDEQYF.

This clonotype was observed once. CDR3 sequence: CSASGNQGGGYTF. CDR3 in DNA: TGCAGCGCCTCTGGAAACCAGGGGGGTGGCTACACCTTC. The chain employs TRBV29-1 and TRBJ1-2; 7 nucleotides align to TRBD1. CDR1 is SQVTM and CDR2 is ANQGSEA in the germline V gene. The J segment lost 7 bases and the V segment lost 7 bases, leaving 12 bases of the junction unmatched. The CDR3 is 13 residues long.

As DNA, the CDR3 is TGTGCCACCAGTGATAATGGATACGAGCAGTACTTC. This translates into CATSDNGYEQYF. V usage is TRBV24-1 and J usage is TRBJ2-7, with D unresolved. CDR3 size: 12 residues. V dropped 3 bases and J dropped 4 bases, with 6 bases sitting between them. Germline-derived CDR1 and CDR2 are KGHDR and SFDVKD.

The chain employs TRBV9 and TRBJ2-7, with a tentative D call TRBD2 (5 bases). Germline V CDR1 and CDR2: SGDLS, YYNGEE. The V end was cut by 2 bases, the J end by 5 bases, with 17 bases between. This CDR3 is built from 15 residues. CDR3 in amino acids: CASSVRDGTWNEQYF. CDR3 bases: TGTGCCAGCAGCGTCCGGGATGGAACTTGGAACGAGCAGTACTTC.

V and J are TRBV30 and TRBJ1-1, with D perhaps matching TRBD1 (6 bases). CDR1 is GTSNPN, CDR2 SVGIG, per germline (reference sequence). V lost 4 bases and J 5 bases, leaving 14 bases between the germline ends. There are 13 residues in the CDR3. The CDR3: CAWNPGVPTEAFF. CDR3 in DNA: TGTGCCTGGAATCCAGGGGTCCCAACTGAAGCTTTCTTT.

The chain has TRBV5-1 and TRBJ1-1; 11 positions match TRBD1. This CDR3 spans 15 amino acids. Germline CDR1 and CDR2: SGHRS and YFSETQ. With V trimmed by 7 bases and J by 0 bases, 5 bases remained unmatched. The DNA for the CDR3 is TGCGCCAGCGGGACAGGGGGAGACTTGAACACTGAAGCTTTCTTT. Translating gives CASGTGGDLNTEAFF.

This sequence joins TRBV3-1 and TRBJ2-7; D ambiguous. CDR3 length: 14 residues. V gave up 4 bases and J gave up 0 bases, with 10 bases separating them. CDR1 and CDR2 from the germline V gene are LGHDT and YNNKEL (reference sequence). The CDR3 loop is CASSLYSNSYEQYF. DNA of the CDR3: TGTGCCAGCAGCCTCTATAGCAACTCCTACGAGCAGTACTTC.

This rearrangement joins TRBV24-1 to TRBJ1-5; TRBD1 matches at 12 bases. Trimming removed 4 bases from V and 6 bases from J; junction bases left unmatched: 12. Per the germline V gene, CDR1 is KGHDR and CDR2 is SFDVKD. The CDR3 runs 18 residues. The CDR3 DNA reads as TGTGCCACCAGTGACCGACGCCCGGGACAGGGGGCAGGTCAGCCCCAGCATTTT. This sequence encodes CATSDRRPGQGAGQPQHF.

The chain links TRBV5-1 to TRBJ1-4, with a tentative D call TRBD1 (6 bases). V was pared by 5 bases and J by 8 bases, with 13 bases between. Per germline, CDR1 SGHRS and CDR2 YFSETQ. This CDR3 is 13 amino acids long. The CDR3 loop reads CASSRGAREKLFF. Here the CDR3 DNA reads TGCGCCAGCAGTAGGGGGGCTCGGGAAAAACTGTTTTTT.

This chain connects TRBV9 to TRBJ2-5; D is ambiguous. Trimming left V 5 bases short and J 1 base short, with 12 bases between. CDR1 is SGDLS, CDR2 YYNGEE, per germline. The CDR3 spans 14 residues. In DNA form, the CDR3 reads TGTGCCAGCAGTCCCCTTGGGTCCCAAGAGACCCAGTACTTC. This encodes CASSPLGSQETQYF. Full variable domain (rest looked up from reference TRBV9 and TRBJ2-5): DSGVTQTPKHLITATGQRVTLRCSPRSGDLSVYWYQQSLDQGLQFLIQYYNGEERAKGNILERFSAQQFPDLHSELNLSSLELGDSALYFCASSPLGSQETQYFGPGTRLLVL.

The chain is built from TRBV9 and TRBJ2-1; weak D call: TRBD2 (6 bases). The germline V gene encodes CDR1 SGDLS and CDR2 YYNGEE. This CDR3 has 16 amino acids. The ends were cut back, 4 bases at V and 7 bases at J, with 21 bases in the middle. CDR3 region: CASSFRAQDGGNEQFF. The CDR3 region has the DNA TGTGCCAGCAGCTTCCGGGCTCAGGATGGGGGGAATGAGCAGTTCTTC.

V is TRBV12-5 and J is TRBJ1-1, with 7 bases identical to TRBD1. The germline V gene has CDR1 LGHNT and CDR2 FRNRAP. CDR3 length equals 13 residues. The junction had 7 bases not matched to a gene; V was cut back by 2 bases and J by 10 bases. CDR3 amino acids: CASGLHRGPAAFF. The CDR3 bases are TGTGCTAGTGGTTTGCATAGGGGGCCAGCAGCTTTCTTT.

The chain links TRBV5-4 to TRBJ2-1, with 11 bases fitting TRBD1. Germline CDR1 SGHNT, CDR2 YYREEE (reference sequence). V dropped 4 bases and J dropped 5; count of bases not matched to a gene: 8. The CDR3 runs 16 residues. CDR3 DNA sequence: TGTGCCAGCAGCCGTGGGGGGGACAGGGGGAACAATGAGCAGTTCTTC. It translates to CASSRGGDRGNNEQFF.

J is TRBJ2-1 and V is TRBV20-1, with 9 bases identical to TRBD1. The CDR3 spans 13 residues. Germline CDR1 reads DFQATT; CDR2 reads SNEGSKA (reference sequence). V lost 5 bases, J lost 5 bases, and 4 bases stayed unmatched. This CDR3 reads CSAAGTGHNEQFF. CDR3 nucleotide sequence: TGCAGTGCTGCCGGGACAGGGCACAATGAGCAGTTCTTC.